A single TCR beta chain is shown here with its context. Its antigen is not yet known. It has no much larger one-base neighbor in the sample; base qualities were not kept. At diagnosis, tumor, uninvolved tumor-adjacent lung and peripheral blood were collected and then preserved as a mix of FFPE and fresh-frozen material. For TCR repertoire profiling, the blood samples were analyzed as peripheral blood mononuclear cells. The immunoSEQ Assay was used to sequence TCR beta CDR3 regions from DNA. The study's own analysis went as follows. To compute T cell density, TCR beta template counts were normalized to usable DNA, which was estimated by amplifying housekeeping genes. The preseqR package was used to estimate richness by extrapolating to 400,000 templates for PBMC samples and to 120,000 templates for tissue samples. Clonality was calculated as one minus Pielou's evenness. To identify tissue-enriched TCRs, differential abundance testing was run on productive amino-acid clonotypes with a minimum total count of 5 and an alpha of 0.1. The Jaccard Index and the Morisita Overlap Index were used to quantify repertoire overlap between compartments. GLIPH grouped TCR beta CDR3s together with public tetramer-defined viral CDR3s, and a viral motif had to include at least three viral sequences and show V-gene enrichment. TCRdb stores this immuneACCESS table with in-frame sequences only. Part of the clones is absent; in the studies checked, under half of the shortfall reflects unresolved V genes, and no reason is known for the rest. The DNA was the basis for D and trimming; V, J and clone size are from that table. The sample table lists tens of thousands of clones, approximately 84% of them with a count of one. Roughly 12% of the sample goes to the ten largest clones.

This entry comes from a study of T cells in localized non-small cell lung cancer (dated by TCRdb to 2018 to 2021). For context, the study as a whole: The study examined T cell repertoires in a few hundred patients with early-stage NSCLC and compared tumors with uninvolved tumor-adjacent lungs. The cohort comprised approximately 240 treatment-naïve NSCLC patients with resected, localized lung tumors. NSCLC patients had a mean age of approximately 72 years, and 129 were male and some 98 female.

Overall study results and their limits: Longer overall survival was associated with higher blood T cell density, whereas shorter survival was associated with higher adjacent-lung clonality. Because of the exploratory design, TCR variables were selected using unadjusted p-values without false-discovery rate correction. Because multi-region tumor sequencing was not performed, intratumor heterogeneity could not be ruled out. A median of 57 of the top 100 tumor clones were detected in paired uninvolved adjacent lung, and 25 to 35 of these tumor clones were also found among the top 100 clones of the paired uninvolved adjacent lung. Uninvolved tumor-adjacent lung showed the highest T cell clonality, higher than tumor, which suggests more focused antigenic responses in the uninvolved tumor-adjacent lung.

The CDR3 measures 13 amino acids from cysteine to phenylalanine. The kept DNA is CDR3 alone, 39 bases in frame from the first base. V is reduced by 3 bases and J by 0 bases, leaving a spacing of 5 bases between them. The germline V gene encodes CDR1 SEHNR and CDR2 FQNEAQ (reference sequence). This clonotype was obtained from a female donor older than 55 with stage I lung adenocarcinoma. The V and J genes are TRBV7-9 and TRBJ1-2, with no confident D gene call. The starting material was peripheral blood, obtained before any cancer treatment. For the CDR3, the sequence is CASSFDTNYGYTF. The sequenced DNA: TGTGCCAGCAGCTTTGACACTAACTATGGCTACACCTTC. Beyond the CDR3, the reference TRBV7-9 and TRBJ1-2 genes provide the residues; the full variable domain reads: DTGVSQNPRHKITKRGQNVTFRCDPISEHNRLYWYRQTLGQGPEFLTYFQNEAQLEKSRLLSDRFSAERPKGSFSTLEIQRTEQGDSAMYLCASSFDTNYGYTFGSGTRLTVV.